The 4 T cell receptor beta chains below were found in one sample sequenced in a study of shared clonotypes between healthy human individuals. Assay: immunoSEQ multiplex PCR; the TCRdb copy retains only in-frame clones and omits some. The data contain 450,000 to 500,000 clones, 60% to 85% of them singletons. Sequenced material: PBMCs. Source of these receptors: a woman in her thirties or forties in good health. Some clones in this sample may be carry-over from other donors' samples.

Written as DNA, the CDR3 is TGTGCCAGCAGCGGCGCCCTCCACAGGGAAAAGTACTTC. Translation gives CASSGALHREKYF. This chain connects TRBV28 to TRBJ2-7; possibly TRBD1 for D (6 bases). CDR1 MDHEN and CDR2 SYDVKM come from the germline V gene. The CDR3 consists of 13 residues. With 6 bases removed from V and 11 bases from J, the gap between germline ends came to 20 bases.

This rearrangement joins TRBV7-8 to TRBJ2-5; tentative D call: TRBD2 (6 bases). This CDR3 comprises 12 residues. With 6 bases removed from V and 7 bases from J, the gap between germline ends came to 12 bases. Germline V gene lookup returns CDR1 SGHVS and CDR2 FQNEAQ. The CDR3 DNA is TGTGCCAGCAGTTCCCCCGGGGGGACCCAGTACTTC. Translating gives CASSSPGGTQYF.

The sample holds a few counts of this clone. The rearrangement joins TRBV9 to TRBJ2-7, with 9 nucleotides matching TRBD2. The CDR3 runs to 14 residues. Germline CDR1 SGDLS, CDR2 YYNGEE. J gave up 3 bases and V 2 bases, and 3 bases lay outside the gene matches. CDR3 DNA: TGTGCCAGCAGCGTTAGTAGCGGGAGCTACGAGCAGTACTTC. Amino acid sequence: CASSVSSGSYEQYF.

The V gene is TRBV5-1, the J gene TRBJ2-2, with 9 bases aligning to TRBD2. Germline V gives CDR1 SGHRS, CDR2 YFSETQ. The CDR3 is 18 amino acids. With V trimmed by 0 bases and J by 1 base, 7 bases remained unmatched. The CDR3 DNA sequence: TGCGCCAGCAGCTTGGAGGGTAGCGGGAGTTTGAACACCGGGGAGCTGTTTTTT. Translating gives CASSLEGSGSLNTGELFF.